This T cell receptor beta chain stems from a study of CD8 T cells in ankylosing spondylitis. Study-wide results and limits: Reports of some motif variants in reactive arthritis synovial fluid and blood predate this one.

As regards this clonotype: Its antigen is as yet unknown. This likely comes from a read error, as the CDR3 has no conserved phenylalanine or tryptophan at its end.

TCRdb re-derived calls from the 5' RACE reads in MiXCR, one entry per CDR3 protein. The table includes 200,000 or so distinct CDR3 sequences, 13% detected once. Germline V gene lookup returns CDR1 LGHNA and CDR2 YNFKEQ. The V gene lost 1 base and the J gene lost 0 bases, with 4 bases spanning the gap. This CDR3 contains 13 residues. Sequencing input: blood, either unsorted or a sorted T cell fraction (not recorded which). The TCR originated in a female donor with ankylosing spondylitis or in good health (not recorded which). V and J are TRBV4-2 and TRBJ2-7; D not resolved. For the CDR3, the DNA is TGTGCCAGCAGCCAAGGACTCTCCTACGAGCAGTACCTC. Translated, it gives CASSQGLSYEQYL.